Following are 24 T cell receptor beta chains from one sample sequenced in a study of control samples from healthy donors and cancer patients. Libraries were prepared by immunoSEQ multiplex PCR; TCRdb keeps only in-frame clonotypes and omits some of them. Altogether over 100,000 clones are present, more than 90% being singletons, with the ten largest covering 5.5%. Specimen: blood. Source of these receptors: a man younger than 35 in good health.

The chain employs TRBV6-5 and TRBJ2-3, with 8 bases that match TRBD2. Germline V CDR1 and CDR2: MNHEY, SVGAGI. The CDR3 is 15 residues long. With V trimmed by 4 bases and J by 5 bases, 8 bases remained unmatched. The CDR3 is CASSLWTSRGDTQYF. CDR3 nucleotides: TGTGCCAGCAGTTTGTGGACTAGCCGGGGAGATACGCAGTATTTT.

J is TRBJ2-7 and V is TRBV6-5; TRBD2 might be the D (6 bases). V dropped 0 bases and J dropped 4 bases, with 16 bases sitting between them. The CDR3 contains 16 residues. From germline, CDR1 is MNHEY and CDR2 SVGAGI. CDR3: CASSYSSGFGVYEQYF. As DNA, the CDR3 is TGTGCCAGCAGTTACTCGAGCGGGTTTGGGGTGTACGAGCAGTACTTC.

The CDR3 reads CASSPYRGGGTGELFF. The CDR3 DNA follows: TGTGCCAGTAGTCCGTACAGGGGAGGGGGCACCGGGGAGCTGTTTTTT. The chain employs TRBV19 and TRBJ2-2, with D perhaps given as TRBD1 or TRBD2 (7 bases each). The CDR3 totals 16 residues. V lost 5 bases and J 4 bases, leaving 17 bases between the germline ends. Germline V lookup: CDR1 LNHDA, CDR2 SQIVND (reference sequence).

The chain employs TRBV6-6 and TRBJ2-3, with a tentative D call TRBD2 (5 bases). The CDR3 spans 13 residues. Germline CDR1 MNHNY, CDR2 SVGAGI (reference sequence). V shed 0 bases and J shed 10 bases, with 11 bases lying between them. CDR3 sequence reads: CASSYSIRGAQYF. DNA of the CDR3: TGTGCCAGCAGTTACTCGATCCGGGGTGCGCAGTATTTT.

The gene calls are TRBV15 and TRBJ2-5; the D gene is possibly TRBD2 (5 bases). This CDR3 is 18 amino acids long. Germline V gene lookup returns CDR1 LNHNV and CDR2 YYDKDF (reference sequence). Trimming removed 0 bases from V and 1 base from J, with 18 bases in between. The CDR3 protein is CATSRDQKEAVGQETQYF. CDR3 bases: TGTGCCACCAGCAGAGATCAAAAGGAGGCAGTAGGCCAAGAGACCCAGTACTTC.

V gene TRBV9 combines with J gene TRBJ2-1; D may be TRBD1 or TRBD2 (6 bases each). The CDR3 loop spans 15 amino acids. Germline assignment: CDR1 SGDLS and CDR2 YYNGEE. V was shortened by 0 bases and J by 4 bases, with 11 bases between the two germline ends. CDR3 region: CASSVAGAPYNEQFF. The DNA for the CDR3 is TGTGCCAGCAGCGTAGCGGGGGCACCTTACAATGAGCAGTTCTTC. The variable domain in full, completed from reference TRBV9 and TRBJ2-1, reads DSGVTQTPKHLITATGQRVTLRCSPRSGDLSVYWYQQSLDQGLQFLIQYYNGEERAKGNILERFSAQQFPDLHSELNLSSLELGDSALYFCASSVAGAPYNEQFFGPGTRLTVL.

The chain has TRBV28 and TRBJ1-2; the D gene is possibly TRBD1 (6 bases). The germline gives CDR1 MDHEN, CDR2 SYDVKM. The germline V and J ends were trimmed by 6 bases and 5 bases, with 16 bases remaining between them. This CDR3 is built from 14 residues. The chain's CDR3 is CASRSGNRVYGYTF. The CDR3 DNA sequence: TGTGCCAGCAGGTCCGGGAACAGGGTTTATGGCTACACCTTC.

This chain joins TRBV6-2 or TRBV6-3 and TRBJ2-5; TRBD2 matches at 11 bases. The J segment lost 5 bases and the V segment lost 2 bases, leaving 7 bases of the junction unmatched. CDR3 length: 16 amino acids. CDR1 is MNHEY, CDR2 SVGEGT, per germline. The CDR3 nucleotides read TGTGCCAGCAGTTACCCCCTAGCGGGGGGTCGGGAGACCCAGTACTTC. It codes for CASSYPLAGGRETQYF.

The rearrangement uses TRBV18 and TRBJ2-3; a possible D gene is TRBD1 (6 bases). This CDR3 region has 16 residues. The germline CDR1 and CDR2 sequences are KGHSH and LQKENI. Trimming shortened V by 3 bases and J by 2 bases, and 15 bases separated the two germline ends. In DNA, the CDR3 is TGTGCCAGCTCACCGCAAGCAGGGGCGACCACAGATACGCAGTATTTT. It yields the protein CASSPQAGATTDTQYF.

The V and J genes are TRBV7-2 and TRBJ1-1; no clear D gene. Looked up from germline, CDR1 is SGHTA and CDR2 is FQGNSA. The CDR3 has 13 amino acids. V lost 2 bases and J 4 bases, leaving 8 bases between the germline ends. In nucleotides, the CDR3 is TGTGCCAGCAGCTTAATTAAGTCCACTGAAGCTTTCTTT. This encodes CASSLIKSTEAFF.

V and J are TRBV18 and TRBJ1-2; no reliable D call. The germline CDR1 and CDR2 sequences are KGHSH and LQKENI. This CDR3 spans 16 amino acids. The ends were cut back, 3 bases at V and 2 bases at J, with 16 bases in the middle. The CDR3 DNA follows: TGTGCCAGCTCACCGTTAGGACGGACTACAAACTATGGCTACACCTTC. Translation gives CASSPLGRTTNYGYTF.

The genes are TRBV25-1 and TRBJ1-5, with D uncertain. This CDR3 has 16 residues. In germline, CDR1 is MGHDK, CDR2 SYGVNS. Trimming left V 2 bases short and J 0 bases short, with 11 bases between. CDR3 bases: TGTGCCAGCAGTGAAAAGGAATACGATAGCAATCAGCCCCAGCATTTT. Encoded protein: CASSEKEYDSNQPQHF. Combining the CDR3 with reference TRBV25-1 and TRBJ1-5 gives the whole variable domain EADIYQTPRYLVIGTGKKITLECSQTMGHDKMYWYQQDPGMELHLIHYSYGVNSTEKGDLSSESTVSRIRTEHFPLTLESARPSHTSQYLCASSEKEYDSNQPQHFGDGTRLSIL.

This chain uses TRBV12-3 or TRBV12-4 with TRBJ2-1, with D uncertain. V was pared by 0 bases and J by 7 bases, with 4 bases between. This CDR3 spans 12 amino acids. CDR3 sequence reads: CASSLANNEQFF. CDR3 nucleotides: TGTGCCAGCAGTTTAGCGAATAATGAGCAGTTCTTC.

The sample holds one count of this clone. The rearrangement joins TRBV7-2 to TRBJ1-5; no definite D call. In germline, CDR1 is SGHTA, CDR2 FQGNSA. V dropped 0 bases and J dropped 6 bases, with 12 bases sitting between them. This CDR3 is 15 amino acids long. CDR3 residues: CASSLAPGRSQPQHF. The CDR3 coding sequence is TGTGCCAGCAGCTTAGCGCCCGGGAGAAGTCAGCCCCAGCATTTT.

This clone is a singleton in its sample. V is TRBV2 and J is TRBJ2-6; D not resolved. V lost 1 base and J lost 0, with 10 bases in between. In germline, CDR1 is SNHLY, CDR2 FYNNEI. This CDR3 comprises 17 residues. CDR3 in DNA: TGTGCCAGCAGTGAAGTTGGCTCGTACTCTGGGGCCAACGTCCTGACTTTC. Translation gives CASSEVGSYSGANVLTF.

This clone was recorded only once. J is TRBJ1-2 and V is TRBV2; a possible D gene is TRBD1 (5 bases). The ends were cut back, 3 bases at V and 8 bases at J, with 10 bases in the middle. Germline CDR1 SNHLY, CDR2 FYNNEI. The CDR3 runs 12 residues. This CDR3 reads CASSEQGEGYTF. Written as DNA, the CDR3 is TGTGCCAGCAGTGAGCAAGGGGAGGGCTACACCTTC.

A few counts support this clone. This chain joins TRBV10-3 and TRBJ2-1, with D hard to call. V was trimmed by 2 bases and J by 6 bases, leaving 2 bases between them. This CDR3 is 11 amino acids long. The germline V gene has CDR1 ENHRY and CDR2 SYGVKD. The CDR3 DNA is TGTGCCATCAGTGAGGTCAATGAGCAGTTCTTC. Protein product: CAISEVNEQFF.

The chain recombines TRBV5-4 with TRBJ1-2; D is possibly TRBD1 (6 bases). The V and J ends lost 3 bases and 4 bases respectively, with 16 bases between them. From germline, CDR1 is SGHNT and CDR2 YYREEE (reference sequence). This CDR3 is 15 amino acids long. In nucleotides, the CDR3 is TGTGCCAGCAGCTCCGGACAGCGCTCAATCTATGGCTACACCTTC. Its translation: CASSSGQRSIYGYTF.

The chain links TRBV7-9 to TRBJ2-7; unclear D gene. Trimming left V 1 base short and J 0 bases short, with 7 bases between. Germline loops: CDR1 SEHNR, CDR2 FQNEAQ (reference sequence). This CDR3 has 14 amino acids. The CDR3: CASSLGVGSYEQYF. CDR3 nucleotides: TGTGCCAGCAGCTTAGGTGTGGGCTCCTACGAGCAGTACTTC.

V usage is TRBV5-1 and J usage is TRBJ2-2; perhaps TRBD1 as D (5 bases). The CDR3 runs 15 residues. With 4 bases removed from V and 4 bases from J, the gap between germline ends came to 14 bases. CDR1 is SGHRS, CDR2 YFSETQ, per germline. Here the CDR3 reads CASSPKTVPTGELFF. The CDR3 DNA sequence: TGCGCCAGCAGCCCCAAGACAGTTCCCACCGGGGAGCTGTTTTTT.

The sample holds one count of this clone. The V and J genes are TRBV6-5 and TRBJ1-2, with a possible D match to TRBD1 (5 bases). The germline CDR1 and CDR2 sequences are MNHEY and SVGAGI. This CDR3 is 13 amino acids long. Trimming took 8 bases from V and 5 from J, leaving 15 bases between them. The CDR3 nucleotides are TGTGCCAGCGGGAGAGGGGAGGGGTATGGCTACACCTTC. It translates to CASGRGEGYGYTF.

The CDR3 sequence is CASSLVAANFNSPLHF. CDR3 DNA: TGTGCCAGCAGCTTAGTGGCAGCAAATTTTAATTCACCCCTCCACTTT. This chain links TRBV7-9 with TRBJ1-6; D uncertain. The CDR3 is 16 amino acids. Germline V gene data show CDR1 as SEHNR and CDR2 as FQNEAQ (reference sequence). V shed 1 base and J shed 6 bases, with 13 bases lying between them.

About this clone itself: This clone may be a read error of a much larger clone one base away. This chain links TRBV6-5 with TRBJ1-6; D is ambiguous. This CDR3 contains 13 residues. Germline CDR1 reads MNHEY; CDR2 reads SVGAGI. The V end was cut by 6 bases, the J end by 9 bases, with 12 bases between. CDR3 in DNA: TGTGCCAGCAGCACAGAGGACGTTTCACCCCTCCACTTT. It is translated as CASSTEDVSPLHF.

The CDR3 coding sequence is TGTGCCACCTCAGCGGGGGGGAGCTCCTACAATGAGCAGTTCTTC. This gives the protein CATSAGGSSYNEQFF. This chain joins TRBV9 and TRBJ2-1; the match to TRBD2 covers 10 bases. Germline V CDR1 and CDR2: SGDLS, YYNGEE. The trim removed 9 bases at V and 0 bases at J, leaving 6 bases unmatched. This CDR3 comprises 15 residues. The whole variable domain, remainder taken from reference TRBV9 and TRBJ2-1, is DSGVTQTPKHLITATGQRVTLRCSPRSGDLSVYWYQQSLDQGLQFLIQYYNGEERAKGNILERFSAQQFPDLHSELNLSSLELGDSALYFCATSAGGSSYNEQFFGPGTRLTVL.